This TCR beta chain was observed in a study of glioma-infiltrating T cells after dendritic cell vaccination (dated by TCRdb to about 2016). For context, the study as a whole: A cohort of 15 glioblastoma patients from Phase I and II dendritic cell vaccination trials was included, of whom 9 were newly diagnosed and 6 had recurrent disease. Patients received three intradermal dendritic cell vaccine injections at biweekly intervals in the arm below the axilla. Survival after dendritic cell vaccination was correlated with TCR sequencing metrics, such as TIL content and the overlap between tumor and blood repertoires. The vaccine was prepared from monocyte-derived dendritic cells that were cultured for roughly seven days with IL-4 and GM-CSF and then pulsed overnight with autologous tumor lysate. Deep sequencing of TCR beta CDR3 regions was used to quantify tumor-infiltrating lymphocyte content and compare tumor and blood repertoires in dendritic cell-vaccinated glioblastoma patients. Between 2003 and 2012, patients were given autologous tumor lysate-pulsed dendritic cell vaccination. Results and caveats for the whole study, not just this receptor: The cohort was small and heterogeneous, with few patients having full blood and tumor sets and even fewer initial-recurrent tumor pairs. The three-group TCR overlap response model was described as speculative and requiring prospective validation. No direct relationship between TCR clonality and survival was found, suggesting a diverse polyclonal response may matter. After dendritic cell vaccination, a higher estimated pretreatment TIL content predicted longer time to progression and longer overall survival.

Comment on this clone: Its antigen has not been determined. Per-nucleotide qualities are absent, and no much larger clonotype sits a single base away.

The immunoSEQ assay amplified TCRB CDR3 regions from roughly 2 micrograms of genomic DNA, or from all available DNA when less than that amount was available. For multiplex PCR, 60 forward primers for TCR V beta segments and 13 reverse primers for J beta segments were used. Synthetic control templates were spiked into each sample at limiting dilution to estimate reads per starting template. The Illumina HiSeq System generated 87 bp sequencing reads. Under the source paper's analysis protocol: PCR and sequencing errors were removed by merging closely related sequences with a nearest neighbor algorithm. TCR overlap was measured as the percentage of unique tumor TCR beta sequences that were also present in the peripheral blood of the same patient. Held by TCRdb, this immuneACCESS table contains in-frame sequences only and omits some clones. Under half of the omission traces to an unresolved V gene where checked; the cause of the rest is unknown. For V, J and clone size, that table is used; D and trimming come from the DNA. The sample has around 100,000 clones on record, 80% to 90% of them singletons. The ten largest clones capture about 12% of the sample.

Patients were selected on the basis of adequate residual fresh-frozen tumor tissue and more than two years of available survival data. Although molecular status otherwise differed among the glioblastoma patients, no patient had an isocitrate dehydrogenase mutation. PBMC were collected before vaccination, two weeks after the third vaccination, and at tumor progression if tumor progression occurred. The Qiagen DNeasy Blood extraction Kit was used for extraction of genomic DNA. CDR1 is given as SGHDT and CDR2 as YYEEEE, both from the germline V gene. The V end gives up 1 base and the J end 9 bases, leaving 4 bases in the junction not matched to a gene. The CDR3 goes from the cysteine to the phenylalanine over 12 residues. CDR3 DNA is the only sequence kept; it has 36 bases, read in frame from the first base.

This receptor was identified in a human donor with glioblastoma. The chain couples TRBV5-6 to TRBJ2-7; TRBD1 agrees with 7 junctional bases. Source: blood, taken before dendritic cell vaccination. The DNA is TGTGCCAGCAGCTTGAAGACAGGGTGGCAGTACTTC. Its amino acids are CASSLKTGWQYF.